What follows describes a single TCR beta chain. Its antigen is still unknown. These data are taken from a study of STAT5B mutations in CD4+ large granular lymphocyte leukemia. Findings of the study overall: Data were not HLA-matched across samples. Main leukemic clonotypes were patient-specific, but roughly 26% appeared at low frequency elsewhere.

TCRdb's copy holds only in-frame clones and misses some; the assay was immunoSEQ multiplex PCR. Altogether about 30,000 clones are present, approximately 75% being singletons, with the ten largest covering 2.5% to 3.5%. CDR3 length equals 17 residues. V lost 1 base, J lost 5 bases, and 22 bases lay in between. CDR1 is SGHTS, CDR2 YDEGEE, per germline. The gene calls are TRBV5-8 and TRBJ2-7; D is unresolved. The sequenced sample was CD4+ T cells from blood buffy coats. The clonotype was recovered from a human donor in good health. The DNA of the CDR3 is TGTGCCAGCAGCTTGTACCTGTACTCTACGGAGATCAACGAGCAGTACTTC. This codes for CASSLYLYSTEINEQYF.